These 8 T cell receptor beta chains were sequenced from one sample in a study of CD8 T cell repertoires and HIV-1 epitope variants (TCRdb year 2020). The library relied on the immunoSEQ multiplex PCR assay. Drawn from immuneACCESS, this table holds only the in-frame rearrangements with V and J called that TCRdb kept. Clones are partly lost; checked studies trace under half to an unresolved V gene and leave the rest unexplained. The sample table contains about 5,600 clones; only one count was recorded for about 71% of them. Together, the top ten hold approximately 41% of the sample. These receptors lack a known antigen. Sequenced sample: cultured CD8+ T cells derived from PBMCs. The receptors stem from a male donor with HIV.

The V and J genes are TRBV19 and TRBJ1-2; a possible D gene is TRBD1 (5 bases). The CDR3 is 13 amino acids. CDR1 is LNHDA, CDR2 SQIVND, per germline (reference sequence). Between the trimmed V and J ends, which lost 0 bases and 8 bases, there was a span of 10 bases. The CDR3 sequence is CASSIDHRGGYTF. The DNA of the CDR3 is TGTGCCAGTAGTATAGATCATCGGGGGGGCTACACCTTC.

The genes are TRBV5-6 and TRBJ2-2; D not resolved. The V end was cut by 0 bases, the J end by 0 bases, with 3 bases between. The germline gives CDR1 SGHDT, CDR2 YYEEEE. The CDR3 has 14 amino acids. The CDR3 loop reads CASSLGPNTGELFF. DNA for the CDR3: TGTGCCAGCAGCTTGGGGCCGAACACCGGGGAGCTGTTTTTT.

This clone was detected once. The rearrangement links TRBV9 to TRBJ2-7, with 11 bases lining up with TRBD1. The CDR3 sequence is 14 residues long. CDR1 is SGDLS and CDR2 is YYNGEE in the germline V gene. The trim removed 4 bases at V and 5 bases at J, leaving 5 bases unmatched. The CDR3 nucleotides are TGTGCCAGCAGCCGGACAGGGGGCGGCGACGAGCAGTACTTC. Translating gives CASSRTGGGDEQYF.

CDR3: CASSLGLAVSTDTQYF. CDR3 DNA: TGTGCCAGCAGCCTCGGACTAGCGGTTAGCACAGATACGCAGTATTTT. The genes are TRBV2 and TRBJ2-3; TRBD2 matches 10 bases. CDR1 is SNHLY and CDR2 is FYNNEI in the germline V gene. V was pared by 6 bases and J by 0 bases, with 6 bases of the junction left unmatched. The CDR3 extends over 16 amino acids.

The chain uses TRBV6-1 and TRBJ2-1; possibly TRBD2 for D (6 bases). The V gene's germline CDR1 is MNHNS and CDR2 SASEGT. This CDR3 is 11 amino acids long. V was cut by 3 bases and J by 9 bases, with 6 bases left in between. The CDR3 region is CASSEGGEQFF. The CDR3, as DNA: TGTGCCAGCAGTGAGGGGGGTGAGCAGTTCTTC.

This chain connects TRBV7-2 to TRBJ2-5; D remains ambiguous. Germline V gene sequence: CDR1 SGHTA, CDR2 FQGNSA. V was shortened by 6 bases and J by 3 bases, with 11 bases between the two germline ends. The CDR3 loop spans 13 amino acids. Here the CDR3 DNA reads TGTGCCAGCAGGGATGGGAACGAAGAGACCCAGTACTTC. This codes for CASRDGNEETQYF.

This clone came up a few times. This chain uses TRBV14 with TRBJ2-7; tentative D call: TRBD2 (6 bases). Germline values: CDR1 SGHDN, CDR2 FVKESK. V gave up 1 base and J gave up 3 bases, with 10 bases separating them. CDR3 length: 14 residues. In DNA, the CDR3 is TGTGCCAGCAGCCAAGCCGGGAGTAGCTACGAGCAGTACTTC. This codes for CASSQAGSSYEQYF.

The chain links TRBV28 to TRBJ2-2; 9 positions match TRBD2. Germline lookup yields CDR1 MDHEN and CDR2 SYDVKM. This CDR3 is built from 13 residues. The CDR3: CGMKREDTGELFF. The CDR3 bases are TGTGGTATGAAGCGGGAGGACACCGGGGAGCTGTTTTTT.